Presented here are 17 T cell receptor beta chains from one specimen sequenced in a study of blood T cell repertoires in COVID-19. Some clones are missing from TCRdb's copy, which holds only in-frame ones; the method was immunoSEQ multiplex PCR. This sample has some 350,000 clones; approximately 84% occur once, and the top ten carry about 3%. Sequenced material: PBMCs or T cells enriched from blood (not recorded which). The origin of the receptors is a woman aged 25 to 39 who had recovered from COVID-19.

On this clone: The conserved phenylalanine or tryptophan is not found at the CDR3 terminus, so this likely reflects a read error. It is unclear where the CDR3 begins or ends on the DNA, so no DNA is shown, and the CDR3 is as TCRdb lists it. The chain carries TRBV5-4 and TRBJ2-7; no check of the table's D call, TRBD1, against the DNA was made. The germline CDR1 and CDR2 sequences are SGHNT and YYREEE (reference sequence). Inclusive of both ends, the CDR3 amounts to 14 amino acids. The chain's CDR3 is CASSLDRNRGPLGI.

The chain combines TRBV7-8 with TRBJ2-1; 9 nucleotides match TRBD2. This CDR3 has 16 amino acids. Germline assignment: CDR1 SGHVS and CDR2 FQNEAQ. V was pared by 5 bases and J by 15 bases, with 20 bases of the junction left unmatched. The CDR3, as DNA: TGTGCCAGCAGCCGGCCTATTAGGGGCGGGAGGGCTGCCTGGTTCTTC. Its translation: CASSRPIRGGRAAWFF.

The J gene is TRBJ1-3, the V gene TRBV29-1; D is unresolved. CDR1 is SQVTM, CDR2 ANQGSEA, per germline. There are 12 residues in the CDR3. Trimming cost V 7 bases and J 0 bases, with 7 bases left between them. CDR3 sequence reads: CSGHNSGNTIYF. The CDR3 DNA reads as TGCAGCGGACATAACTCTGGAAACACCATATATTTT.

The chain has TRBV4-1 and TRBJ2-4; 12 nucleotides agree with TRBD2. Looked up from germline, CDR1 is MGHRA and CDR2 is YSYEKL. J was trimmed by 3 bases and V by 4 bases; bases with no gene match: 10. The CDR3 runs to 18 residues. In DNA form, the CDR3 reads TGCGCCAGCAGCCTTTCGACCCTAGCGGGAGGGCGCAAAAACATTCAGTACTTC. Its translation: CASSLSTLAGGRKNIQYF.

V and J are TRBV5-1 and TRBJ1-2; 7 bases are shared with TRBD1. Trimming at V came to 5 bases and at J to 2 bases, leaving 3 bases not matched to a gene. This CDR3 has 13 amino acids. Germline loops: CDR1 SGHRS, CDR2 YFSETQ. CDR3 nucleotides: TGCGCCAGCAGGTCGGGACAGAACTATGGCTACACCTTC. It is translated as CASRSGQNYGYTF.

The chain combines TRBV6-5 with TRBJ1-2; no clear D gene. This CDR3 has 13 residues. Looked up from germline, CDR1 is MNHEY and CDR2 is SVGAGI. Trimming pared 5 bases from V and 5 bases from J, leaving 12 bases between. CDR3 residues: CASSLTPVYGYTF. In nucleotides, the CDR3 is TGTGCCAGCAGTCTCACCCCGGTATATGGCTACACCTTC.

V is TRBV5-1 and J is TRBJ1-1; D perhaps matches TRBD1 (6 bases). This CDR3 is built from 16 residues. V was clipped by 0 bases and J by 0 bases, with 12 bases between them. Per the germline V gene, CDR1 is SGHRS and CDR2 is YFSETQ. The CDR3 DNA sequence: TGCGCCAGCAGCTTGGGGACAGCCGAAATGAACACTGAAGCTTTCTTT. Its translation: CASSLGTAEMNTEAFF.

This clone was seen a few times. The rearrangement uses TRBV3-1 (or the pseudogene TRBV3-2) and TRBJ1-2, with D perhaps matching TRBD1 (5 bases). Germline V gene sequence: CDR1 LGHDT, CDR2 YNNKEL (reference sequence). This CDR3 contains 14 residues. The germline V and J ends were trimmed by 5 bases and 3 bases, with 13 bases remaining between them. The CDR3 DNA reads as TGTGCCAGCAGCGAAGGGCGGGGGTACTATGGCTACACCTTC. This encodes CASSEGRGYYGYTF.

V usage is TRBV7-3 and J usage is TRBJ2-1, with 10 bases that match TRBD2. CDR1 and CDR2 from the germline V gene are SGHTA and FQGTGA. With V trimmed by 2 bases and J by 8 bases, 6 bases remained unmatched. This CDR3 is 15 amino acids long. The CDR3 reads CASSLFSGGADEQFF. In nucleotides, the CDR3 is TGTGCCAGCAGCTTATTCAGCGGGGGGGCTGATGAGCAGTTCTTC.

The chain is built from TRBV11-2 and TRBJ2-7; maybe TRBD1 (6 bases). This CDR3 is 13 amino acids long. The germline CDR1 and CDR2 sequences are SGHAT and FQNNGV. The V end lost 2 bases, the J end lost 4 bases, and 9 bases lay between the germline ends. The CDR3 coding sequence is TGTGCCAGCAGCTTAAACGGACAGTACGAGCAGTACTTC. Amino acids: CASSLNGQYEQYF. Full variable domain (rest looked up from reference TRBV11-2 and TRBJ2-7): EAGVAQSPRYKIIEKRQSVAFWCNPISGHATLYWYQQILGQGPKLLIQFQNNGVVDDSQLPKDRFSAERLKGVDSTLKIQPAKLEDSAVYLCASSLNGQYEQYFGPGTRLTVT.

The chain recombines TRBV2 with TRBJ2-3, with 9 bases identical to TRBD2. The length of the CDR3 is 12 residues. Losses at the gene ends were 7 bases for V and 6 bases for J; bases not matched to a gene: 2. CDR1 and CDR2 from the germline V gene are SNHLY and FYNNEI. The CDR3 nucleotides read TGTGCCAGCACGCTAGCGGGGGATACGCAGTATTTT. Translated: CASTLAGDTQYF.

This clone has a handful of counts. The CDR3 sequence is CASSLAVTDNEQFF. The CDR3 coding sequence is TGCGCCAGCAGCTTGGCGGTGACAGACAATGAGCAGTTCTTC. The V gene is TRBV5-1, the J gene TRBJ2-1; TRBD1 is a possible D gene (5 bases). The CDR3 sequence is 14 residues long. Between the trimmed V and J ends, which lost 0 bases and 5 bases, there was a span of 9 bases. CDR1 is SGHRS and CDR2 is YFSETQ in the germline V gene.

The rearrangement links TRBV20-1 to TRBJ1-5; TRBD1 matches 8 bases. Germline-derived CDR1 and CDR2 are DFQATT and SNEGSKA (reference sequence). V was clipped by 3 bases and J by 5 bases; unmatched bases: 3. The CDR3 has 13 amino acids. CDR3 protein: CSASIQGDQPQHF. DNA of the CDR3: TGCAGTGCTAGTATACAGGGGGATCAGCCCCAGCATTTT.

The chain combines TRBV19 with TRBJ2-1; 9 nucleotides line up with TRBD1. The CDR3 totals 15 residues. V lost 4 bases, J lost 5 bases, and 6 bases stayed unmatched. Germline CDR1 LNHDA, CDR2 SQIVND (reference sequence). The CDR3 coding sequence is TGTGCCAGTAGTAGGGGACAGGGTTGGGACAATGAGCAGTTCTTC. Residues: CASSRGQGWDNEQFF.

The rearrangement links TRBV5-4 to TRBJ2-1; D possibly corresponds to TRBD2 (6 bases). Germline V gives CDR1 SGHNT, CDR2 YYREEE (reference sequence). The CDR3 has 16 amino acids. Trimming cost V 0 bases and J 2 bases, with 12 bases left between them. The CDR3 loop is CASSLGLADAYNEQFF. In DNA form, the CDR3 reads TGTGCCAGCAGCTTGGGTTTAGCGGACGCCTACAATGAGCAGTTCTTC. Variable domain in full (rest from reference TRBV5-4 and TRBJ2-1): ETGVTQSPTHLIKTRGQQVTLRCSSQSGHNTVSWYQQALGQGPQFIFQYYREEENGRGNFPPRFSGLQFPNYSSELNVNALELDDSALYLCASSLGLADAYNEQFFGPGTRLTVL.

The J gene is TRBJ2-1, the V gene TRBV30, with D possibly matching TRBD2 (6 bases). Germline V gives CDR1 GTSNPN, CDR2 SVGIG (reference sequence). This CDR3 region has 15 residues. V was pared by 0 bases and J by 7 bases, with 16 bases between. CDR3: CAWSVRAGLRNEQFF. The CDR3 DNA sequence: TGTGCCTGGAGTGTACGTGCGGGGCTCAGGAATGAGCAGTTCTTC.

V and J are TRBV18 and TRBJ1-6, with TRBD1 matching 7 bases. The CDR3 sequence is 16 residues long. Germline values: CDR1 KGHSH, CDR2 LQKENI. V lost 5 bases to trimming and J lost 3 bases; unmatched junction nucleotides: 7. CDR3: CASSSLTGSYNSPLHF. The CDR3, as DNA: TGTGCCAGCTCATCCCTGACAGGGAGCTATAATTCACCCCTCCACTTT.